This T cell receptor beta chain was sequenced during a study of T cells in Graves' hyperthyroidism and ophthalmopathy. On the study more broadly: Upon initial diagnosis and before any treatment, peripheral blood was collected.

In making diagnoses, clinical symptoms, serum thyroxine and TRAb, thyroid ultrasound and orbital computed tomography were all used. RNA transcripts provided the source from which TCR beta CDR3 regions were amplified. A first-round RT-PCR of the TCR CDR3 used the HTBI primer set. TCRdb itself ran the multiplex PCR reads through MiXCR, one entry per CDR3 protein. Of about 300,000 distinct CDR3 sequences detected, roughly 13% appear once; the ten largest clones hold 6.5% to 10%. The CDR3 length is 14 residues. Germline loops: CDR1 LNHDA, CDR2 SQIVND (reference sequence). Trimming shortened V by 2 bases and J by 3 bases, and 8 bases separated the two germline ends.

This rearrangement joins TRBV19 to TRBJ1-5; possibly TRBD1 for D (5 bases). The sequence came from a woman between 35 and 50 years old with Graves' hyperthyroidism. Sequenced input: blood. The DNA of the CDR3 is TGTGCCAGTAGTATATGGGGGGACAATCAGCCCCAGCATTTT. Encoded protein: CASSIWGDNQPQHF.